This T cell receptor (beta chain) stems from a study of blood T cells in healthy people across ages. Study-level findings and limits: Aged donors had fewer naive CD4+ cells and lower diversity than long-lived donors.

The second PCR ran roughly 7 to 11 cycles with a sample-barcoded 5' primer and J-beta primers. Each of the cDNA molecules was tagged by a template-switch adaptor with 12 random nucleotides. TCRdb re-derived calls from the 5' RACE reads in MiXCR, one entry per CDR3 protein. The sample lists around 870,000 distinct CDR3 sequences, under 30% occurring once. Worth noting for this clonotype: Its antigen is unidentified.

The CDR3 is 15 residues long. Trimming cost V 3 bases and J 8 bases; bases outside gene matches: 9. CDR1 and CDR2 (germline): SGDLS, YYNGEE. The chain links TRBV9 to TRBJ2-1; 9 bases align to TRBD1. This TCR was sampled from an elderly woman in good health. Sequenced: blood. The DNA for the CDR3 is TGTGCCAGCAGCGACCAACAGGGGGCATCGGATGAGCAGTTCTTC. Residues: CASSDQQGASDEQFF. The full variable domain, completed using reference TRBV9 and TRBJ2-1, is DSGVTQTPKHLITATGQRVTLRCSPRSGDLSVYWYQQSLDQGLQFLIQYYNGEERAKGNILERFSAQQFPDLHSELNLSSLELGDSALYFCASSDQQGASDEQFFGPGTRLTVL.